This T cell receptor beta chain comes out of a study of T cell changes during pregnancy in multiple sclerosis. Measured with immunoSEQ multiplex PCR; TCRdb has only the in-frame clones, and not every one. Among around 50,000 clones listed, 75% to 95% were seen once. The germline gives CDR1 KGHSH, CDR2 LQKENI. The CDR3 has 13 amino acids. V was pared by 6 bases and J by 3 bases, with 11 bases between. The sequencing used peripheral blood, collected after pregnancy. This chain uses TRBV18 with TRBJ1-2, with D maybe TRBD1 (5 bases). The receptor comes from a female donor in good health, enrolled as a control in a pregnancy study. CDR3 protein: CASSGGFDYGYTF. DNA of the CDR3: TGTGCCAGCTCGGGGGGGTTTGACTATGGCTACACCTTC.